This TCR beta chain was identified during a study of OX40 agonist ivuxolimab in advanced cancers. Turning to the study itself: Mean age 60 years, range about 23 to 80; approximately 80% male.

Study conclusions and caveats: CD8+ T cells averaged more expanded clones than CD4+. The authors also found low normalized T-cell clonal expansion in some nonresponders.

Researchers took blood at baseline, on cycle 4 day 1, and on cycle 7 day 1. Assay: immunoSEQ multiplex PCR; the TCRdb copy retains only in-frame clones and omits some. The sample has 50,000 or so clones, over 80% seen once. A note on this clone: As yet, its antigen is unknown.

Here the sequenced sample was CD4+ or CD8+ T cells sorted from blood, taken in a trial of the OX40 agonist ivuxolimab. The clonotype was recovered from an adult with an advanced solid tumor such as melanoma, head and neck, liver or kidney cancer.

CDR3 DNA sequence: TGTGCCAGCAGCAAAGACGTCCAGGGGGTATACGATCAGCCCCAGCATTTT. It yields the protein CASSKDVQGVYDQPQHF. V is TRBV21-1 and J is TRBJ1-5; TRBD1, the table's D call, lacks a check against the DNA. TRBV21-1 is recorded as a pseudogene. There are 17 residues in the CDR3.